The 6 T cell receptor beta chains below were found in one sample sequenced in a study of blood T cells in healthy people across ages. The use of a sample-barcoded 5' primer and a J-beta primer mix characterized a second PCR of 7 to 11 cycles. TCRdb re-derived calls from the 5' RACE reads in MiXCR, one entry per CDR3 protein. The sample lists about 1.8 million distinct CDR3 sequences, around 48% occurring once. The sequenced material came from blood. Every receptor here comes from a woman aged 40 to 50 in good health.

This chain connects TRBV5-1 to TRBJ2-6; D ambiguous. Trimming pared 1 base from V and 4 bases from J, leaving 12 bases between. This CDR3 has 16 residues. The germline V gene has CDR1 SGHRS and CDR2 YFSETQ. In DNA, the CDR3 is TGCGCCAGCAGCTTGACGGTGGGATCGGGGGCCAACGTCCTGACTTTC. Amino acids: CASSLTVGSGANVLTF.

The gene calls are TRBV5-1 and TRBJ2-1, with D possibly TRBD1 on 6 matching bases. The ends were cut back, 4 bases at V and 13 bases at J, with 24 bases in the middle. The CDR3 is made up of 15 amino acids. CDR1 and CDR2 from the germline V gene are SGHRS and YFSETQ. The CDR3, as DNA: TGCGCCAGCAGCCCGGGACACGCGAGACAAGAGACCCAGTTCTTC. Translated: CASSPGHARQETQFF.

This clonotype was observed a single time. CDR3 in amino acids: CASSVAGAISEQFF. The CDR3 nucleotides are TGCGCCAGCAGCGTAGCGGGGGCCATCAGTGAGCAGTTCTTC. The chain links TRBV5-1 to TRBJ2-1, with 9 bases matching TRBD2. Trimming at V came to 4 bases and at J to 9 bases, leaving 8 bases not matched to a gene. The CDR3 length is 14 residues. The germline V gene encodes CDR1 SGHRS and CDR2 YFSETQ.

J is TRBJ1-6 and V is TRBV7-2; D is uncertain. This CDR3 has 14 residues. Germline V gives CDR1 SGHTA, CDR2 FQGNSA. Trimming took off 1 base at V and 5 bases at J, with 6 bases between the two ends. The CDR3 protein is CASSLVLNNSPLHF. CDR3 DNA sequence: TGTGCCAGCAGCTTAGTCCTAAATAATTCACCCCTCCACTTT.

The CDR3 loop reads CSALSGATNEKLFF. CDR3 coding DNA: TGCAGCGCCCTAAGCGGGGCAACTAATGAAAAACTGTTTTTT. V is TRBV29-1 and J is TRBJ1-4; no reliable D call. The CDR3 has 14 residues. V was pared by 7 bases and J by 0 bases, with 12 bases between. Germline lookup yields CDR1 SQVTM and CDR2 ANQGSEA.

This clonotype was recorded once. The chain has TRBV6-2 or TRBV6-3 and TRBJ2-1; TRBD2 matches at 7 bases. Looked up from germline, CDR1 is MNHEY and CDR2 is SVGEGT. The V gene end was trimmed by 5 bases and the J gene end by 3 bases; junction bases not matched to a gene: 10. The CDR3 has 16 residues. The CDR3 nucleotides read TGTGCCAGCAGTCACCCGCGGGGGATCTTCTACAATGAGCAGTTCTTC. It is translated as CASSHPRGIFYNEQFF.